The rows below give T cell receptor beta chains drawn from one sample of a study of cytomegalovirus exposure and HLA in healthy donors. Some clones are missing from TCRdb's copy, which holds only in-frame ones; the method was immunoSEQ multiplex PCR. The repertoire holds tens of thousands of clones, with about three quarters as singletons. The sample was PBMCs. These receptors were obtained from a male donor in good health and CMV-seronegative. Both conserved end residues are part of each CDR3. The order of the fields is CDR3 length, V gene, J gene, clone size, D gene, CDR3 protein, CDR3 DNA. The D gene is left open where the match is weak. Only some rows state a clone size, as once, few, many or a class for expanded clones.

length: 17
V: TRBV5-4
J: TRBJ2-2
size: -
D: TRBD2
CDR3: CASSQKTSGGNTGELFF
DNA: TGTGCCAGCAGCCAAAAGACTAGCGGGGGGAACACCGGGGAGCTGTTTTTT

length: 13
V: TRBV7-9
J: TRBJ2-3
size: -
D: -
CDR3: CAVSEAPSGTQYF
DNA: TGTGCGGTTTCGGAGGCCCCCTCCGGTACGCAGTATTTT

length: 13
V: TRBV9
J: TRBJ1-1
size: once
D: -
CDR3: CASSVGRATEAFF
DNA: TGTGCCAGCAGCGTAGGGAGGGCCACTGAAGCTTTCTTT

length: 17
V: TRBV7-6
J: TRBJ2-2
size: -
D: TRBD2
CDR3: CASSSVAGGPNTGELFF
DNA: TGTGCCAGCAGCTCCGTAGCGGGGGGGCCCAACACCGGGGAGCTGTTTTTT

length: 12
V: TRBV5-1
J: TRBJ1-2
size: -
D: -
CDR3: CATSGDLSGYTF
DNA: TGCGCCACCTCCGGGGATTTATCCGGCTACACCTTC

length: 16
V: TRBV5-4
J: TRBJ2-3
size: -
D: -
CDR3: CASSSAGAIETDTQYF
DNA: TGTGCCAGCAGCTCTGCGGGTGCAATTGAAACAGATACGCAGTATTTT

length: 16
V: TRBV5-5
J: TRBJ2-1
size: -
D: TRBD2
CDR3: CASSLTGGSSYNEQFF
DNA: TGTGCCAGCAGTTTAACCGGGGGGAGCTCCTACAATGAGCAGTTCTTC

length: 14
V: TRBV30
J: TRBJ1-3
size: -
D: -
CDR3: CAWSTGSSGNTIYF
DNA: TGTGCCTGGAGTACAGGGAGCTCTGGAAACACCATATATTTT

length: 11
V: TRBV30
J: TRBJ2-7
size: -
D: -
CDR3: CASRGGRGQYF
DNA: TGTGCCTCGAGGGGGGGGCGGGGGCAGTACTTC

length: 13
V: TRBV29-1
J: TRBJ1-2
size: few
D: -
CDR3: CSVEEWQDYGYTF
DNA: TGCAGCGTTGAAGAATGGCAGGACTATGGCTACACCTTC

length: 16
V: TRBV11-2
J: TRBJ1-1
size: -
D: -
CDR3: CTSSLAGSGRNTEAFF
DNA: TGTACCAGCAGCTTAGCGGGGTCAGGAAGGAACACTGAAGCTTTCTTT

length: 14
V: TRBV19
J: TRBJ1-5
size: -
D: TRBD1
CDR3: CASSIGRGYQPQHF
DNA: TGTGCCAGTAGTATAGGCAGGGGGTATCAGCCCCAGCATTTT

length: 14
V: TRBV7-8
J: TRBJ1-1
size: -
D: -
CDR3: CASSLDSWNTEAFF
DNA: TGTGCCAGCAGCTTAGATAGTTGGAACACTGAAGCTTTCTTT

length: 15
V: TRBV28
J: TRBJ1-2
size: -
D: -
CDR3: CASSTDTGPNYGYPF
DNA: TGTGCCAGCAGTACGGATACAGGGCCAAACTATGGCTACCCCTTC

length: 18
V: TRBV5-1
J: TRBJ2-2
size: -
D: TRBD2
CDR3: CASRRTSGRGSNTGELFF
DNA: TGCGCCAGCAGACGGACTAGCGGGAGGGGCTCAAACACCGGGGAGCTGTTTTTT

length: 14
V: TRBV6-5
J: TRBJ1-6
size: few
D: TRBD1
CDR3: CASSSVQGGSPLHF
DNA: TGTGCCAGCAGTTCAGTACAGGGGGGATCACCCCTCCACTTT

length: 17
V: TRBV5-4
J: TRBJ2-3
size: -
D: TRBD2
CDR3: CASSPALAGGNTDTQYF
DNA: TGTGCCAGCAGCCCCGCGCTAGCGGGGGGGAACACAGATACGCAGTATTTT

length: 15
V: TRBV7-3
J: TRBJ1-2
size: -
D: TRBD1
CDR3: CASSPGGGLGSSYTF
DNA: TGTGCCAGCAGCCCAGGGGGTGGTTTAGGCAGTAGCTACACCTTC